This passage covers 28 T cell receptor beta chains from one sample sequenced in a study of CD8 T cells in ankylosing spondylitis (dated by TCRdb to about 2017). Library creation used 5' RACE. The data were produced on an Illumina HiSeq 2500. TCRdb itself trimmed the public reads at Q25 with fastp, ran MiXCR and retained productive beta chains. Rows matching on CDR3 protein sequence are summarized as one entry with the most common DNA and genes. This sample comprises 350,000 to 400,000 distinct CDR3 sequences, roughly 20% of them detected only once. Less than 15% of the sample lies in the top ten. The source material was blood, either unsorted or a sorted T cell fraction (not recorded which). All receptors come from a male donor with ankylosing spondylitis or in good health (not recorded which).

Only a few counts were recorded for this clonotype. The chain has TRBV24-1 and TRBJ2-3; perhaps TRBD1 as D (6 bases). Germline CDR1 reads KGHDR; CDR2 reads SFDVKD. CDR3 size: 14 residues. Trimming cost V 5 bases and J 0 bases, with 8 bases left between them. The chain's CDR3 is CATSAQGSTDTQYF. The CDR3 DNA reads TGTGCCACCAGTGCGCAGGGGAGCACAGATACGCAGTATTTT.

This clonotype has only a few counts. The chain combines TRBV20-1 with TRBJ2-7; possible D gene TRBD2, 6 bases. Germline CDR1 reads DFQATT; CDR2 reads SNEGSKA (reference sequence). V lost 3 bases, J lost 2 bases, and 17 bases lay in between. This CDR3 comprises 15 residues. The CDR3 DNA follows: TGCAGTGCTAGGCCTCGGGAGCTAGCCCCCTACGAGCAGTACTTC. This sequence encodes CSARPRELAPYEQYF.

This sequence joins TRBV12-3 or TRBV12-4 and TRBJ1-1; possibly TRBD1 for D (6 bases). This CDR3 is built from 13 residues. V dropped 3 bases and J dropped 7 bases, with 12 bases sitting between them. CDR3 in DNA: TGTGCCAGCAGTTTCGACAGGAGTTATGAAGCTTTCTTT. Protein: CASSFDRSYEAFF.

V usage is TRBV7-6 and J usage is TRBJ1-4, with 8 bases fitting TRBD1. J lost 2 bases, V lost 5 bases, and 7 bases had no gene match. This CDR3 contains 16 residues. The germline CDR1 and CDR2 sequences are SGHVS and FNYEAQ. The CDR3 DNA is TGTGCCAGCAGCCCCAATTCAGGGGGCACTAATGAAAAACTGTTTTTT. It specifies CASSPNSGGTNEKLFF.

V gene TRBV7-2 combines with J gene TRBJ2-1; 14 nucleotides match TRBD2. The CDR3 is 15 amino acids. Per germline, CDR1 SGHTA and CDR2 FQGNSA. After removal of 5 bases from V and 5 bases from J, the junction contained 2 bases not matched to a gene. The CDR3 reads CASSPGLAGDNEQFF. DNA for the CDR3: TGTGCCAGCAGCCCGGGACTAGCGGGGGACAATGAGCAGTTCTTC.

This chain uses TRBV12-3 or TRBV12-4 with TRBJ2-3; 10 bases fit TRBD2. J lost 2 bases, V lost 7 bases, and 12 bases had no gene match. The CDR3 is 17 amino acids. The CDR3 DNA is TGTGCCAGCACTCGATTGGGGCTAGCGGGGGCCACAGATACGCAGTATTTT. Translating gives CASTRLGLAGATDTQYF.

Many counts were recorded for this clonotype. The rearrangement joins TRBV9 to TRBJ2-7; the D gene could be TRBD1 or TRBD2 (5 bases each). The germline V gene encodes CDR1 SGDLS and CDR2 YYNGEE. Trimming shortened V by 0 bases and J by 2 bases, and 9 bases separated the two germline ends. This CDR3 is 14 amino acids long. The CDR3 DNA follows: TGTGCCAGCAGCGTAGGGGACGGTCCCTACGAGCAGTACTTC. Protein product: CASSVGDGPYEQYF.

The chain links TRBV29-1 to TRBJ2-1, with 13 positions matching TRBD2. Germline CDR1 reads SQVTM; CDR2 reads ANQGSEA. CDR3 length: 14 amino acids. J was trimmed by 9 bases and V by 5 bases; bases with no gene match: 7. The CDR3 loop is CSVQLAGGHREQFF. In DNA form, the CDR3 reads TGCAGCGTTCAACTAGCGGGGGGGCATCGTGAGCAGTTCTTC.

This rearrangement joins TRBV6-2 or TRBV6-3 to TRBJ2-1, with 10 bases matching TRBD1. CDR3 size: 13 residues. Germline trimming cut 2 bases from V and 16 bases from J; bases unmatched to any gene: 8. The germline V gene has CDR1 MNHEY and CDR2 SVGEGT. CDR3 sequence reads: CASSYAPGTGAFF. CDR3 coding DNA: TGTGCCAGCAGTTACGCACCCGGGACAGGGGCATTCTTC.

V and J are TRBV29-1 and TRBJ2-2, with 8 bases matching TRBD1. This CDR3 has 14 residues. In germline, CDR1 is SQVTM, CDR2 ANQGSEA. V dropped 3 bases and J dropped 0; count of bases not matched to a gene: 0. The CDR3 DNA reads as TGCAGCGTTGAGGACAGGGCGAACACCGGGGAGCTGTTTTTT. Protein sequence: CSVEDRANTGELFF.

The chain carries TRBV27 and TRBJ1-1; D uncertain. Between the trimmed V and J ends, which lost 5 bases and 3 bases, there was a span of 10 bases. The CDR3 sequence is 13 residues long. Per the germline V gene, CDR1 is MNHEY and CDR2 is SMNVEV (reference sequence). The CDR3 nucleotides are TGTGCCAGCAGTCCGGCTCTTGACACTGAAGCTTTCTTT. It is translated as CASSPALDTEAFF.

This clonotype has more than one count but fewer than ten. V is TRBV3-1 and J is TRBJ2-7; D not certain. CDR1 LGHDT and CDR2 YNNKEL come from the germline V gene (reference sequence). V was pared by 4 bases and J by 6 bases, with 10 bases between. CDR3 length equals 12 residues. In DNA, the CDR3 is TGTGCCAGCAGCCCTCGGACCCGCGAGCAGTACTTC. This encodes CASSPRTREQYF.

This clonotype was found many times. The chain combines TRBV12-3 or TRBV12-4 with TRBJ2-4; D is possibly TRBD1 (6 bases). The germline V and J ends were trimmed by 6 bases and 7 bases, with 13 bases remaining between them. The CDR3 covers 13 residues. This chain's CDR3 is CASRLSGENIQYF. The CDR3 DNA reads TGTGCCAGCAGGTTGTCAGGGGAGAACATTCAGTACTTC.

For this clonotype: Mismatch with germline at one junction end may stem from a read error. This chain links TRBV2 with TRBJ2-3; 9 bases are a match to TRBD2. This CDR3 spans 18 amino acids. CDR1 SNHLY and CDR2 FYNNEI come from the germline V gene. The CDR3 nucleotides read TGTGCCCGCAGTTTCCAGAGTTGGGCGGGGGGGCTTTCAGATACGCAGTATTTT. Residues: CARSFQSWAGGLSDTQYF.

The genes are TRBV29-1 and TRBJ2-1, with unresolved D. The CDR3 consists of 14 residues. Germline CDR1 SQVTM, CDR2 ANQGSEA. The V gene lost 2 bases and the J gene lost 0 bases, with 8 bases spanning the gap. The CDR3 DNA follows: TGCAGCGTTGAACCAGAGAGCTCCTACAATGAGCAGTTCTTC. Translation: CSVEPESSYNEQFF.

The chain uses TRBV3-1 and TRBJ2-7; no clear D gene. CDR3 length equals 12 residues. From germline, CDR1 is LGHDT and CDR2 YNNKEL (reference sequence). Trimming took off 3 bases at V and 6 bases at J, with 9 bases between the two ends. Here the CDR3 reads CASSHLDGEQYF. DNA of the CDR3: TGTGCCAGCAGCCACCTGGACGGCGAGCAGTACTTC.

The V gene is TRBV4-1, the J gene TRBJ2-3; D is possibly TRBD1 or TRBD2 (5 bases each). Trimming left V 4 bases short and J 2 bases short, with 10 bases between. Looked up from germline, CDR1 is MGHRA and CDR2 is YSYEKL. This CDR3 spans 14 amino acids. The CDR3 DNA reads as TGCGCCAGCAGCCCCGTGGGGACCACAGATACGCAGTATTTT. Translated, it gives CASSPVGTTDTQYF.

This clonotype was detected only a few times. The chain joins TRBV9 to TRBJ2-3; either TRBD1 or TRBD2 may fit D (5 bases each). The germline gives CDR1 SGDLS, CDR2 YYNGEE. This CDR3 is built from 14 residues. Trimming shortened V by 1 base and J by 2 bases, and 8 bases separated the two germline ends. The CDR3: CASSVNGATDTQYF. CDR3 nucleotides: TGTGCCAGCAGCGTAAACGGGGCCACAGATACGCAGTATTTT.

There are a few counts of this clonotype. The J gene is TRBJ2-2, the V gene TRBV20-1; D is unresolved. The V end was cut by 1 base, the J end by 2 bases, with 8 bases between. Germline CDR1 reads DFQATT; CDR2 reads SNEGSKA (reference sequence). The CDR3 extends over 14 amino acids. The CDR3 nucleotides read TGCAGTGCTAGAGCCGACCCAAACACCGGGGAGCTGTTTTTT. This codes for CSARADPNTGELFF.

The chain combines TRBV28 with TRBJ2-2, with D possibly matching TRBD1 (5 bases). CDR3 size: 12 residues. Germline V gene data show CDR1 as MDHEN and CDR2 as SYDVKM. Trimming left V 1 base short and J 15 bases short, with 12 bases between. CDR3 sequence (DNA): TGTGCCAGCAGTTTATCGGGTTTAGGGGTGTTTTTT. It specifies CASSLSGLGVFF.

With respect to this clonotype: Because the CDR3 is missing its conserved closing phenylalanine or tryptophan, this is likely a read error. The chain links TRBV9 to TRBJ2-7; TRBD1 aligns across 11 bases. This CDR3 is built from 15 residues. Germline trimming cut 0 bases from V and 5 bases from J; bases unmatched to any gene: 4. From germline, CDR1 is SGDLS and CDR2 YYNGEE. The CDR3 DNA is TGTGCCAGCAGCGTAGAGGACAGGGGGCTTGACGAGCAGTACTCC. Its protein is CASSVEDRGLDEQYS.

The rearrangement joins TRBV9 to TRBJ2-3; D is uncertain. The length of the CDR3 is 14 residues. Trimming took 1 base from V and 1 from J, leaving 7 bases between them. The germline V gene encodes CDR1 SGDLS and CDR2 YYNGEE. CDR3 DNA sequence: TGTGCCAGCAGCGTACATTCAGGCACAGATACGCAGTATTTT. This codes for CASSVHSGTDTQYF.

This clonotype has only a few counts. The chain links TRBV11-2 to TRBJ2-5; D possibly corresponds to TRBD2 (7 bases). Germline V gene data show CDR1 as SGHAT and CDR2 as FQNNGV. This CDR3 is built from 15 residues. The ends were cut back, 1 base at V and 5 bases at J, with 14 bases in the middle. Here the CDR3 DNA reads TGTGCCAGCAGCTTAGCCCTGAGGGGGGGGGAGACCCAGTACTTC. It specifies CASSLALRGGETQYF.

This clonotype showed up just a few times. The chain carries TRBV7-9 and TRBJ2-7; the D is unclear. This CDR3 has 13 amino acids. Germline CDR1 and CDR2: SEHNR and FQNEAQ (reference sequence). V gave up 6 bases and J gave up 4 bases, with 13 bases separating them. The CDR3 DNA is TGTGCCAGCAGACGACATGGAGAGTACGAGCAGTACTTC. This encodes CASRRHGEYEQYF.

This chain links TRBV7-8 with TRBJ2-1; no definite D call. The CDR3 is made up of 15 amino acids. In germline, CDR1 is SGHVS, CDR2 FQNEAQ. Trimming removed 2 bases from V and 0 bases from J, with 8 bases in between. The CDR3 here is CASSLKSTSYNEQFF. The DNA for the CDR3 is TGTGCCAGCAGCTTAAAGTCGACCTCCTACAATGAGCAGTTCTTC.

The V gene is TRBV12-3 or TRBV12-4, the J gene TRBJ2-2; TRBD1 matches 7 bases. V shed 5 bases and J 5 bases; nucleotides not matched to a gene: 8. The length of the CDR3 is 15 residues. In DNA, the CDR3 is TGTGCCAGCAGTCCGACAGGGTTAGGGACCGGGGAGCTGTTTTTT. Residues: CASSPTGLGTGELFF.

This clonotype was seen a few times. The chain is built from TRBV6-1 and TRBJ1-1; D gene unclear. The CDR3 sequence is 13 residues long. In germline, CDR1 is MNHNS, CDR2 SASEGT. The V end was cut by 6 bases, the J end by 0 bases, with 8 bases between. CDR3 DNA sequence: TGTGCCAGCAGGAAAGCGGTGAACACTGAAGCTTTCTTT. Encoded protein: CASRKAVNTEAFF.

J is TRBJ1-2 and V is TRBV27; weak D call: TRBD1 (5 bases). The CDR3 has 14 amino acids. The V and J ends lost 7 bases and 4 bases respectively, with 16 bases between them. Germline lookup yields CDR1 MNHEY and CDR2 SMNVEV (reference sequence). The DNA for the CDR3 is TGTGCCAGCACCGGGACCGATCGTACCTATGGCTACACCTTC. Protein: CASTGTDRTYGYTF.